The clone carrying this T cell receptor beta chain was counted only a few times. TCRdb independently ran MiXCR on the 5' RACE reads; one entry per CDR3 protein. Of some 50,000 distinct CDR3 sequences in the sample, roughly 15% were seen once. The entry originates in a study of neurological immune-mediated disorders. The germline CDR1 and CDR2 sequences are SGHRS and YFSETQ. J was trimmed by 2 bases and V by 4 bases; bases with no gene match: 13. The length of the CDR3 is 17 residues. The rearrangement joins TRBV5-1 to TRBJ2-3; 7 bases line up with TRBD2. The receptor's source is a man aged 60-69 years in good health. Source material: PBMCs. This CDR3 reads CASSPRGSGLSTDTQYF. As DNA, the CDR3 is TGCGCCAGCAGCCCCCGAGGTAGCGGGCTATCCACAGATACGCAGTATTTT. The complete variable domain, with remaining parts taken from reference TRBV5-1 and TRBJ2-3, reads KAGVTQTPRYLIKTRGQQVTLSCSPISGHRSVSWYQQTPGQGLQFLFEYFSETQRNKGNFPGRFSGRQFSNSRSEMNVSTLELGDSALYLCASSPRGSGLSTDTQYFGPGTRLTVL.